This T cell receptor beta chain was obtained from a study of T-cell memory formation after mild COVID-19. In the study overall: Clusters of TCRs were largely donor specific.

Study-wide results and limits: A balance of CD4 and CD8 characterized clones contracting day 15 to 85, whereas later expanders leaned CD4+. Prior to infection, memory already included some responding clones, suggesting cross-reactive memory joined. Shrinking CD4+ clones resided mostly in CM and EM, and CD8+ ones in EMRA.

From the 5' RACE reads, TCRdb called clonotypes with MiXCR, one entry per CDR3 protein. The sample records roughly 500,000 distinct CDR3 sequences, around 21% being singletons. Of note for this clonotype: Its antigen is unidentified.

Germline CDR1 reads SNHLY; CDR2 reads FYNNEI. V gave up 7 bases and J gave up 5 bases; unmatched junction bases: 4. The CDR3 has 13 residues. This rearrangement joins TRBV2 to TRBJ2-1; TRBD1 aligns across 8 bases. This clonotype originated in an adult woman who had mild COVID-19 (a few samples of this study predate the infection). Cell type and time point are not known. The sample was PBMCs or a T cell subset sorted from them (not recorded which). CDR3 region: CASKRDRNNEQFF. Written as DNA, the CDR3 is TGTGCCAGCAAGAGGGACAGGAACAATGAGCAGTTCTTC.